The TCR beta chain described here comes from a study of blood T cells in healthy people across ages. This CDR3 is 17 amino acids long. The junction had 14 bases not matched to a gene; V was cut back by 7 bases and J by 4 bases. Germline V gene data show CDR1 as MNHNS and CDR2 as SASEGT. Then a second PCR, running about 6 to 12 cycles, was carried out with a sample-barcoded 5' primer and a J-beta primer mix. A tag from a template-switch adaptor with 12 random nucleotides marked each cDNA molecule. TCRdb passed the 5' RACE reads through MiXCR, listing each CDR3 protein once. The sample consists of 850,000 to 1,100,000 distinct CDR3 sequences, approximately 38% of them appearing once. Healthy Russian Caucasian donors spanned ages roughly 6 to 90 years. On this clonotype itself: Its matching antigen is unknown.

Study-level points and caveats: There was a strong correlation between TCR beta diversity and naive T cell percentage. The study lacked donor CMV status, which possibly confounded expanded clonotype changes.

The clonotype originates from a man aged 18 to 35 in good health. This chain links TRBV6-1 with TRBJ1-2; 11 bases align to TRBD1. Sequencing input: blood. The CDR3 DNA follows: TGTGCCAGCAACCCGTCGGACAGGGGGCGCGGGTCCTATGGCTACACCTTC. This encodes CASNPSDRGRGSYGYTF.